This T cell receptor beta chain was observed in a study of identical twins. Overall study findings and caveats: The same donors were not followed; conclusions instead depended on cross-sectional statistical analysis.

For this clonotype: Antigen: not known. At one of its ends the junction is not consistent with the germline gene, which may arise from a read error.

Germline V gene data show CDR1 as SGHRS and CDR2 as YFSETQ. The CDR3 has 13 residues. TCRdb independently ran MiXCR on the 5' RACE reads; one entry per CDR3 protein. The sample includes about 1.7 million distinct CDR3 sequences, about 31% of them seen just once. The source of this sequence is a newborn girl in good health. V and J are TRBV5-1 and TRBJ2-2; 8 positions match TRBD2. The sample comprised cord blood. The CDR3 here is CASTQRGTGELFF. For the CDR3, the DNA is TGCGCGAGCACCCAGCGGGGGACCGGGGAGCTGTTTTTT.